Presented here are 22 T cell receptor beta chains from one specimen sequenced in a study of glioma-infiltrating T cells. Using RNA template, CDR3s of TCR alpha and beta were amplified with iRepertoire arm-PCR. TCRdb re-called the multiplex PCR reads with MiXCR, one entry per CDR3 protein. Among more than 350,000 distinct CDR3 sequences, roughly two fifths were seen once, and the ten largest hold about 12%. The sequencing input was glioma tissue, nonneoplastic brain tissue, or PBMCs (not recorded which). All receptors derive from a human donor with low-grade glioma or glioblastoma, undergoing nonglioma brain surgery, or in good health (not recorded which).

This clonotype came up a few times. The rearrangement joins TRBV6-1 to TRBJ1-4; no definite D call. Trimming removed 8 bases at V and 4 bases at J, with 17 bases between. The CDR3 extends over 15 amino acids. Germline V CDR1 and CDR2: MNHNS, SASEGT. The CDR3 reads CASRPLDGLNEKLFF. In DNA, the CDR3 is TGTGCCAGCCGCCCCCTTGACGGCCTTAATGAAAAACTGTTTTTT.

A note on this clonotype: This may come from a read error, since a much larger clone is one base off. The rearrangement joins TRBV28 to TRBJ2-3, with D unclear. The CDR3 covers 15 residues. Germline CDR1 MDHEN, CDR2 SYDVKM. Trimming removed 10 bases at V and 0 bases at J, with 17 bases between. The CDR3 bases are TGTGCCACCGGACCTCTCAGTCCTAGCACAGATACGCAGTATTTT. This sequence encodes CATGPLSPSTDTQYF.

The chain combines TRBV7-2 with TRBJ2-7; 13 nucleotides align to TRBD2. V gave up 1 base and J gave up 6 bases; unmatched junction bases: 9. The CDR3 has 17 amino acids. The germline CDR1 and CDR2 sequences are SGHTA and FQGNSA. The CDR3 coding sequence is TGTGCCAGCAGCTTAGGGACTAGCGGGAGTGGGGTCTCCGAGCAGTACTTC. Translated: CASSLGTSGSGVSEQYF.

This clonotype was detected a few times. J is TRBJ2-7 and V is TRBV20-1; 7 bases line up with TRBD1. The junction had 9 bases not matched to a gene; V was cut back by 0 bases and J by 1 base. The CDR3 has 16 residues. The germline V gene encodes CDR1 DFQATT and CDR2 SNEGSKA (reference sequence). In DNA, the CDR3 is TGCAGTGCTAGAGATTATCGCCAGGGGGTTTCCTACGAGCAGTACTTC. It specifies CSARDYRQGVSYEQYF.

This clonotype was seen a handful of times. The chain carries TRBV7-2 and TRBJ1-5; D is unclear. Trimming left V 2 bases short and J 6 bases short, with 8 bases between. CDR1 SGHTA and CDR2 FQGNSA come from the germline V gene. This CDR3 is built from 13 residues. CDR3 in DNA: TGTGCCAGCAGCTTAAGAGCGGGTCAGCCCCAGCATTTT. Residues: CASSLRAGQPQHF. The entire variable domain, with the rest obtained from reference TRBV7-2 and TRBJ1-5, is as follows: GAGVSQSPSNKVTEKGKDVELRCDPISGHTALYWYRQSLGQGLEFLIYFQGNSAPDKSGLPSDRFSAERTGGSVSTLTIQRTQQEDSAVYLCASSLRAGQPQHFGDGTRLSIL.

The gene calls are TRBV20-1 and TRBJ1-1; D ambiguous. With 1 base removed from V and 1 base from J, the gap between germline ends came to 4 bases. CDR1 and CDR2 from the germline V gene are DFQATT and SNEGSKA (reference sequence). The CDR3 extends over 12 amino acids. In nucleotides, the CDR3 is TGCAGTGCTAGAGTTCGGAACACTGAAGCTTTCTTT. The encoded protein is CSARVRNTEAFF.

V and J are TRBV20-1 and TRBJ2-5, with TRBD2 identical over 12 bases. Looked up from germline, CDR1 is DFQATT and CDR2 is SNEGSKA (reference sequence). The junction had 9 bases not matched to a gene; V was cut back by 6 bases and J by 7 bases. The CDR3 has 14 residues. The CDR3 DNA is TGCAGTGCCCTGTCTAGCGGGAGGGTGGGGACCCAGTACTTC. Translated, it gives CSALSSGRVGTQYF.

The chain combines TRBV28 with TRBJ2-2, with 8 bases identical to TRBD1. Trimming took 7 bases from V and 6 from J; bases not matched to a gene: 7. Germline loops: CDR1 MDHEN, CDR2 SYDVKM. CDR3 length: 14 amino acids. CDR3 sequence: CASNWDRLAGELFF. In nucleotides, the CDR3 is TGTGCCAGCAACTGGGACAGGTTGGCCGGGGAGCTGTTTTTT.

In its sample, this clonotype was seen many times. The chain recombines TRBV7-8 with TRBJ2-7, with D hard to call. Trimming cost V 6 bases and J 7 bases, with 19 bases left between them. CDR1 is SGHVS, CDR2 FQNEAQ, per germline. The CDR3 covers 14 residues. As DNA, the CDR3 is TGTGCCAGCAGTCGCACAAGCACCAGTGGGGAGCAGTACTTC. It translates to CASSRTSTSGEQYF.

Note on this clonotype: The junction differs from germline at one of its ends, possibly a read error. The chain carries TRBV6-1 and TRBJ2-2; 8 nucleotides align to TRBD1. The CDR3 extends over 16 amino acids. Germline CDR1 and CDR2: MNHNS and SASEGT. CDR3 residues: CASNMDREKNTGELLF. The CDR3 coding sequence is TGTGCCAGCAACATGGACAGGGAAAAGAACACCGGGGAGCTGCTTTTT.

About this clonotype itself: One end of the junction does not line up with germline, which may come from a read error. The chain uses TRBV19 and TRBJ2-1; D gene unclear. Germline values: CDR1 LNHDA, CDR2 SQIVND (reference sequence). The CDR3 has 14 amino acids. The CDR3 reads CASSIGGVYNGQFF. The CDR3 region has the DNA TGTGCCAGTAGTATAGGTGGGGTCTACAATGGGCAGTTCTTC. Complete variable domain (other parts from reference TRBV19 and TRBJ2-1): DGGITQSPKYLFRKEGQNVTLSCEQNLNHDAMYWYRQDPGQGLRLIYYSQIVNDFQKGDIAEGYSVSREKKESFPLTVTSAQKNPTAFYLCASSIGGVYNGQFFGPGTRLTVL.

Regarding this clonotype: The missing conserved phenylalanine or tryptophan at the end of this CDR3 makes a read error likely. V usage is TRBV20-1 and J usage is TRBJ2-7, with TRBD1 as a possible D gene (6 bases). The CDR3 consists of 12 residues. CDR1 and CDR2 from the germline V gene are DFQATT and SNEGSKA (reference sequence). Trimming removed 6 bases from V and 0 bases from J, with 9 bases in between. The CDR3 coding sequence is TGCAGTGCCGGGACAACCTCCTACGAGCAGTACTCC. Translating it yields CSAGTTSYEQYS.

This clonotype showed up just once. This could be a read error, since a much larger clone is one nucleotide away. The chain uses TRBV6-5 and TRBJ1-2; no clear D gene. The CDR3 is made up of 14 amino acids. Germline CDR1 reads MNHEY; CDR2 reads SVGAGI. The germline V and J ends were trimmed by 4 bases and 4 bases, with 13 bases remaining between them. The CDR3 loop reads CASSFLDGSYGYTF. In DNA form, the CDR3 reads TGTGCCAGCAGTTTCTTGGACGGAAGCTATGGCTACACCTTC.

In regard to this clonotype: This sequence may be a read error, since a much larger clone differs from it by one base. This chain uses TRBV20-1 with TRBJ1-1; D perhaps matches TRBD1 (5 bases). This CDR3 region has 13 residues. Trimming left V 5 bases short and J 3 bases short, with 13 bases between. Germline assignment: CDR1 DFQATT and CDR2 SNEGSKA (reference sequence). DNA of the CDR3: TGCAGTGCTGCGAGACAGAGGGACACTGAAGCTTTCTTT. It codes for CSAARQRDTEAFF.

Of note for this clonotype: The junction departs from the called germline gene at one end, perhaps through a read error. CDR3 sequence (DNA): TGTGCCGGCAGTTACACGGTTTTTAACTATGGCTACACCTTC. Translation gives CAGSYTVFNYGYTF. The rearrangement links TRBV6-2 or TRBV6-3 to TRBJ1-2; no clear D gene. Germline lookup yields CDR1 MNHEY and CDR2 SVGEGT. CDR3 length equals 14 residues.

At least ten counts were recorded for this clonotype. The chain's CDR3 is CASTQEVHEQFF. CDR3 coding DNA: TGTGCCAGCACTCAAGAGGTGCACGAGCAGTTCTTC. The V and J genes are TRBV6-1 and TRBJ2-1, with D unclear. The CDR3 spans 12 residues. Germline lookup yields CDR1 MNHNS and CDR2 SASEGT. V lost 7 bases and J 10 bases, leaving 14 bases between the germline ends.

At least ten counts were recorded for this clonotype. V and J are TRBV6-2 or TRBV6-3 and TRBJ1-6; tentatively, D is TRBD1 (5 bases). Per germline, CDR1 MNHEY and CDR2 SVGEGT. The length of the CDR3 is 15 residues. V lost 7 bases, J lost 9 bases, and 19 bases lay in between. The CDR3 reads CASIKPGPGSSPLHF. Written as DNA, the CDR3 is TGTGCCAGCATTAAACCGGGACCGGGGAGTTCACCCCTCCACTTT.

The sample holds a few counts of this clonotype. The rearrangement joins TRBV20-1 to TRBJ1-1; 8 bases match TRBD1. CDR1 and CDR2 from the germline V gene are DFQATT and SNEGSKA (reference sequence). Trimming took 0 bases from V and 4 from J; bases not matched to a gene: 4. This CDR3 is built from 14 residues. DNA of the CDR3: TGCAGTGCTAGAGAGACAGGGGCGGGCACTGAAGCTTTCTTT. Translation gives CSARETGAGTEAFF.

This clonotype came up many times. This chain uses TRBV20-1 with TRBJ2-7; D unresolved. This CDR3 is 11 amino acids long. Trimming removed 1 base from V and 6 bases from J, with 7 bases in between. The germline gives CDR1 DFQATT, CDR2 SNEGSKA (reference sequence). The DNA of the CDR3 is TGCAGTGCTAGAGCAGTCCTCGAGCAGTACTTC. Protein sequence: CSARAVLEQYF.

V and J are TRBV4-2 and TRBJ2-6; possible D gene TRBD2, 5 bases. V lost 4 bases and J 2 bases, leaving 12 bases between the germline ends. CDR3 length equals 16 residues. CDR1 and CDR2 (germline): LGHNA, YNFKEQ. The CDR3 here is CASSREGRPGANVLTF. CDR3 nucleotides: TGTGCCAGCAGCCGAGAGGGCAGGCCTGGGGCCAACGTCCTGACTTTC.

This clonotype was counted a single time. A much bigger clone sits one base away, suggesting this may be a read error. This chain links TRBV24-1 with TRBJ1-2; TRBD1 is a possible D gene (6 bases). The CDR3 contains 17 residues. The germline CDR1 and CDR2 sequences are KGHDR and SFDVKD. CDR3: CAASDPTDSQGKYGYTF. CDR3 bases: TGTGCCGCCAGTGACCCTACGGACAGTCAAGGGAAATATGGCTACACCTTC.

In nucleotides, the CDR3 is TGTGCCAGCAGCCCCAAGGGGGCCCCGCCGTCGAATGAGCAGTTCTTC. Translation gives CASSPKGAPPSNEQFF. The gene calls are TRBV11-2 and TRBJ2-1, with 7 bases identical to TRBD1. The J segment lost 7 bases and the V segment lost 5 bases, leaving 14 bases of the junction unmatched. The CDR3 has 16 residues. Germline V gene lookup returns CDR1 SGHAT and CDR2 FQNNGV.